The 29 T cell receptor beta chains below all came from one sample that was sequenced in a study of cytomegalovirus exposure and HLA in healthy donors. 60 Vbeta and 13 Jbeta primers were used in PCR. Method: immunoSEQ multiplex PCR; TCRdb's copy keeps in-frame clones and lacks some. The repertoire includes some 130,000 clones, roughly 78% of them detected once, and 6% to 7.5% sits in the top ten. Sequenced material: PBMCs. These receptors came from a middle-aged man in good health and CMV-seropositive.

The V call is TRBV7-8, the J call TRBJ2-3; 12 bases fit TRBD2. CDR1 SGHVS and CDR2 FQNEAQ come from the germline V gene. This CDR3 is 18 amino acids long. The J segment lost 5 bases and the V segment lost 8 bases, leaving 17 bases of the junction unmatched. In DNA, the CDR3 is TGTGCCAGCCACGCAGACCAGAGACTAGCGGGAGAACAAGATACGCAGTATTTT. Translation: CASHADQRLAGEQDTQYF.

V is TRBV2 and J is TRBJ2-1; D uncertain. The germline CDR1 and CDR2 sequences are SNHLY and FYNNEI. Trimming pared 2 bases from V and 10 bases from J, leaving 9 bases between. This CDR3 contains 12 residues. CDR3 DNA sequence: TGTGCCAGCAGTGAATCTCTCAGGGAGCAGTTCTTC. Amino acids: CASSESLREQFF.

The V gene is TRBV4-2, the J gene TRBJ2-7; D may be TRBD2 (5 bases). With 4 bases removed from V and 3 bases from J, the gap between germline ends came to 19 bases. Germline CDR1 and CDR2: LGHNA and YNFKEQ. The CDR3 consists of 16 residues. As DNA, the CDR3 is TGTGCCAGCAGCCTAATAAGCGGAGGAGAGGGCTACGAGCAGTACTTC. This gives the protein CASSLISGGEGYEQYF.

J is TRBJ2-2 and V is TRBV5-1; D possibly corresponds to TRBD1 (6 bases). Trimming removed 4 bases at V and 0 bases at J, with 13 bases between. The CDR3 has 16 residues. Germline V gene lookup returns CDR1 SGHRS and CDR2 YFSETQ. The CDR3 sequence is CASSPRAGANTGELFF. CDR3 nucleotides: TGCGCCAGCAGCCCCCGGGCAGGGGCGAACACCGGGGAGCTGTTTTTT.

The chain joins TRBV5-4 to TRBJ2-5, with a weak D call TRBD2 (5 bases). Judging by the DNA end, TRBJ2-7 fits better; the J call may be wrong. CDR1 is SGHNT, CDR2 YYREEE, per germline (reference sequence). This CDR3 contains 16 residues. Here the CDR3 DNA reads TGTGCCAGCAGCCGCCGAACCTCTAGCAGCTCCTACGAGCAGTACTTC. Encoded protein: CASSRRTSSSSYEQYF.

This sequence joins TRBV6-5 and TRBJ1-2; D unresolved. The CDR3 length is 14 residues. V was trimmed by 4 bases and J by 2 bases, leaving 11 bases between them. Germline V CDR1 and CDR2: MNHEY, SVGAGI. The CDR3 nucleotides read TGTGCCAGCAGTTCTGGGCAGGTGAACTATGGCTACACCTTC. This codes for CASSSGQVNYGYTF.

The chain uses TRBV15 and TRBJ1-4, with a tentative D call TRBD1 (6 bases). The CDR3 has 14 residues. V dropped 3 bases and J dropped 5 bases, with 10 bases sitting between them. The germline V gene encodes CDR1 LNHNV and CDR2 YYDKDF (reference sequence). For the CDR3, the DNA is TGTGCCACCAGCAGGGGGGGGGCGAATGAAAAACTGTTTTTT. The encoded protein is CATSRGGANEKLFF.

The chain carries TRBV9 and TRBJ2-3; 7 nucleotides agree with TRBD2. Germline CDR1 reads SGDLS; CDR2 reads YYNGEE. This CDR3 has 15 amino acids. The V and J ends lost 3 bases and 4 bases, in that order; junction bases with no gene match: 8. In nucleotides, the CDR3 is TGTGCCAGCAGCGAGGGCGGGAGTCCCCCAGATACGCAGTATTTT. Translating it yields CASSEGGSPPDTQYF. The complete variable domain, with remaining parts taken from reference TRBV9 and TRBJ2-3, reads DSGVTQTPKHLITATGQRVTLRCSPRSGDLSVYWYQQSLDQGLQFLIQYYNGEERAKGNILERFSAQQFPDLHSELNLSSLELGDSALYFCASSEGGSPPDTQYFGPGTRLTVL.

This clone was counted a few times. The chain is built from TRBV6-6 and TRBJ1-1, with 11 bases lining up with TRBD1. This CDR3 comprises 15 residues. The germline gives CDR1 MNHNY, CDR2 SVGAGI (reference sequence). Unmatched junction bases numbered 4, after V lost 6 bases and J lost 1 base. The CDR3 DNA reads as TGTGCCAGCAGCCAGGACAGGGGGCCGAACACTGAAGCTTTCTTT. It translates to CASSQDRGPNTEAFF.

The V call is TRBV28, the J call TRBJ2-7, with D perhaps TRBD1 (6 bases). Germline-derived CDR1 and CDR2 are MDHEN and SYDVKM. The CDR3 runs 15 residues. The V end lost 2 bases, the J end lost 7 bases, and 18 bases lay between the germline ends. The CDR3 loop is CASSLAGDKTWEQYF. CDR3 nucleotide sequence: TGTGCCAGCAGTTTAGCAGGGGATAAAACTTGGGAGCAGTACTTC.

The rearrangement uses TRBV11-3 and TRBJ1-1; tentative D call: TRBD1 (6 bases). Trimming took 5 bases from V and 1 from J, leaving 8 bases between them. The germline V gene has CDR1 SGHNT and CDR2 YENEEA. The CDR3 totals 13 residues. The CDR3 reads CASSEDRNTEAFF. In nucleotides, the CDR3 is TGTGCCAGCAGCGAGGACAGGAACACTGAAGCTTTCTTT.

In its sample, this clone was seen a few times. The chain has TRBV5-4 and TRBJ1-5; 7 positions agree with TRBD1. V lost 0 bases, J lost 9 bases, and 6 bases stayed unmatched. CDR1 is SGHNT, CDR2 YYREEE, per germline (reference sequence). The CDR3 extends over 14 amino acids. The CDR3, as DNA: TGTGCCAGCAGCTTGGGGCAGGGGGAGCGGCCCCAGCATTTT. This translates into CASSLGQGERPQHF.

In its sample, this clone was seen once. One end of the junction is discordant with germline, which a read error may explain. The CDR3 DNA sequence: TGTGCTAGCAGCTTGGACAGATACACAGATACGCAGTATTTT. Protein: CASSLDRYTDTQYF. The chain couples TRBV7-7 to TRBJ2-3, with D possibly TRBD1 on 6 matching bases. The CDR3 has 14 residues. Germline CDR1 reads SSHAT; CDR2 reads FNYEAQ (reference sequence).

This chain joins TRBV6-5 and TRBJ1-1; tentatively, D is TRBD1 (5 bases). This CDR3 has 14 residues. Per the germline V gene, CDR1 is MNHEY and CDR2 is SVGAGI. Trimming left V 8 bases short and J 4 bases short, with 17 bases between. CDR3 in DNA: TGTGCCAGCCTAAGGGGAGGGTCGGGCACTGAAGCTTTCTTT. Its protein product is CASLRGGSGTEAFF.

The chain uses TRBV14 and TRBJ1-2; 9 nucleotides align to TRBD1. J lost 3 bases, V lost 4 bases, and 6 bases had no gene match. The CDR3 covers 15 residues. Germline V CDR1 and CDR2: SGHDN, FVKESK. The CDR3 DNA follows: TGTGCCAGCAGCCGGGGGACAGGGAGCGACTATGGCTACACCTTC. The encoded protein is CASSRGTGSDYGYTF. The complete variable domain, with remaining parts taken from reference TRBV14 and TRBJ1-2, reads EAGVTQFPSHSVIEKGQTVTLRCDPISGHDNLYWYRRVMGKEIKFLLHFVKESKQDESGMPNNRFLAERTGGTYSTLKVQPAELEDSGVYFCASSRGTGSDYGYTFGSGTRLTVV.

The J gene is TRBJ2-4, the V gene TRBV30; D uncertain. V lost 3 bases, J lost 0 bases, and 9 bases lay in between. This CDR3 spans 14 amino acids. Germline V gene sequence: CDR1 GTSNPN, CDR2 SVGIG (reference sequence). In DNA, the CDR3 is TGTGCCTGGAGCAGGAAATCAGCCAAAAACATTCAGTACTTC. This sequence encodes CAWSRKSAKNIQYF.

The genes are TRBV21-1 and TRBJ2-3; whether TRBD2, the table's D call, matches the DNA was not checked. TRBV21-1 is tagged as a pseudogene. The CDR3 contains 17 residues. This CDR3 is CASSKLPAAGDPDTQYF. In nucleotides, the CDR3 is TGTGCCAGCAGCAAATTGCCGGCAGCGGGAGACCCAGATACGCAGTATTTT.

The CDR3 sequence is CASSDSRGHQPQHF. For the CDR3, the DNA is TGTGCCAGTAGTGACAGTAGGGGCCATCAGCCCCAGCATTTT. This sequence joins TRBV19 and TRBJ1-5; weak D call: TRBD1 (5 bases). CDR1 and CDR2 from the germline V gene are LNHDA and SQIVND (reference sequence). V lost 5 bases, J lost 5 bases, and 13 bases lay in between. This CDR3 is built from 14 residues.

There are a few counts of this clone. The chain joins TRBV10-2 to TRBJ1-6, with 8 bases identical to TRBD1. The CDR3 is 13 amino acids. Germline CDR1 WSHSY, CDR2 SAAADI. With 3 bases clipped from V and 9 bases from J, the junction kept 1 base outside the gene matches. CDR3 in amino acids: CASSETGGSPLHF. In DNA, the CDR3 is TGCGCCAGCAGTGAAACAGGGGGTTCACCCCTCCACTTT.

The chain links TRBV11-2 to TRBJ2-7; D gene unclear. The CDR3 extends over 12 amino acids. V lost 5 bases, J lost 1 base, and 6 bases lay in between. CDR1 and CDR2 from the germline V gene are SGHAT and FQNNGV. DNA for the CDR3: TGTGCCAGCAGCCCGACATCCTACGAGCAGTACTTC. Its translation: CASSPTSYEQYF. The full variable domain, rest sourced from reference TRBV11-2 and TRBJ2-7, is EAGVAQSPRYKIIEKRQSVAFWCNPISGHATLYWYQQILGQGPKLLIQFQNNGVVDDSQLPKDRFSAERLKGVDSTLKIQPAKLEDSAVYLCASSPTSYEQYFGPGTRLTVT.

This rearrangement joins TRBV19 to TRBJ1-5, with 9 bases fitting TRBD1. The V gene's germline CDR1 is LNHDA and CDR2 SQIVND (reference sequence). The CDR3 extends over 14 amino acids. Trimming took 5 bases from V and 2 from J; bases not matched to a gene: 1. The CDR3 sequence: CASSRTGGNQPQHF. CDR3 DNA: TGTGCCAGTAGTCGGACAGGGGGCAATCAGCCCCAGCATTTT.

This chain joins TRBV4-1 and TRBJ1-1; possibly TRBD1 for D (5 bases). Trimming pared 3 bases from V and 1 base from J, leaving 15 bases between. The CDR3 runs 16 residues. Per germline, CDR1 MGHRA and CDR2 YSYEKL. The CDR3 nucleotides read TGCGCCAGCAGCCAGCGCCCCGGGGGAAAGAACACTGAAGCTTTCTTT. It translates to CASSQRPGGKNTEAFF.

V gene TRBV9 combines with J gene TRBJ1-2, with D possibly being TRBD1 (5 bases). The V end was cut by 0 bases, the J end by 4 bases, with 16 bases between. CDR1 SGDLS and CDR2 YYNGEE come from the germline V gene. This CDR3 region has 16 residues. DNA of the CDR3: TGTGCCAGCAGCGTAGAAAAACAGGCCCCACGCTATGGCTACACCTTC. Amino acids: CASSVEKQAPRYGYTF.

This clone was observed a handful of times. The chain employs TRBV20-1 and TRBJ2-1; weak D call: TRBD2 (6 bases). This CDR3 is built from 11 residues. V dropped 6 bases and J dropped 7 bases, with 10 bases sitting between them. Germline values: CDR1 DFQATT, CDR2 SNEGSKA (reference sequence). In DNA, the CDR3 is TGCAGTGCATGGGGGAGGAATGAGCAGTTCTTC. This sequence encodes CSAWGRNEQFF.

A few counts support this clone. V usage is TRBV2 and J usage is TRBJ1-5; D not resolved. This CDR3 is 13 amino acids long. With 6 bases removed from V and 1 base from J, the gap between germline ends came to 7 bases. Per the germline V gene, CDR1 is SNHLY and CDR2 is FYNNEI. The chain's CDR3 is CASSERSNQPQHF. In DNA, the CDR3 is TGTGCCAGCAGCGAACGGAGCAATCAGCCCCAGCATTTT. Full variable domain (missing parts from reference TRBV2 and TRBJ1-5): EPEVTQTPSHQVTQMGQEVILRCVPISNHLYFYWYRQILGQKVEFLVSFYNNEISEKSEIFDDQFSVERPDGSNFTLKIRSTKLEDSAMYFCASSERSNQPQHFGDGTRLSIL.

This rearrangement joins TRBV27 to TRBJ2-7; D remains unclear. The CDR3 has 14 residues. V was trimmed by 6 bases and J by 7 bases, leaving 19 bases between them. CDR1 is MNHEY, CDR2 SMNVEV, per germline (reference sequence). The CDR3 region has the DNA TGTGCCAGCAGCTTTAGTCGACGATCGAGGGAGCAGTACTTC. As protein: CASSFSRRSREQYF.

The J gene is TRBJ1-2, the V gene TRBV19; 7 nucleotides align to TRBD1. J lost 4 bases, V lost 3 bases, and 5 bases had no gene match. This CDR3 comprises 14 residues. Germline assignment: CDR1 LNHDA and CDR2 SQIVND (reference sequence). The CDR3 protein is CASSISAGGYGYTF. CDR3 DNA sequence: TGTGCCAGTAGTATTTCAGCAGGGGGCTATGGCTACACCTTC.

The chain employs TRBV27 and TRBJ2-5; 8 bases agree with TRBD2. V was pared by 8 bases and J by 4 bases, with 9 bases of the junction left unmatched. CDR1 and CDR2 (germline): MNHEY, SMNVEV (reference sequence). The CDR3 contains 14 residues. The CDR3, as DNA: TGTGCCAGCTCTTGGACTAGCTTCGGAGAGACCCAGTACTTC. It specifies CASSWTSFGETQYF.

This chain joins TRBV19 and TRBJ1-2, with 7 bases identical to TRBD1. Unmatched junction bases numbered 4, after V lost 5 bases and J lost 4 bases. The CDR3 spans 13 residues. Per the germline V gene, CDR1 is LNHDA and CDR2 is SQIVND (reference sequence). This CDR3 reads CASSPQGGYGYTF. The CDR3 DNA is TGTGCCAGTAGTCCCCAGGGGGGCTATGGCTACACCTTC.